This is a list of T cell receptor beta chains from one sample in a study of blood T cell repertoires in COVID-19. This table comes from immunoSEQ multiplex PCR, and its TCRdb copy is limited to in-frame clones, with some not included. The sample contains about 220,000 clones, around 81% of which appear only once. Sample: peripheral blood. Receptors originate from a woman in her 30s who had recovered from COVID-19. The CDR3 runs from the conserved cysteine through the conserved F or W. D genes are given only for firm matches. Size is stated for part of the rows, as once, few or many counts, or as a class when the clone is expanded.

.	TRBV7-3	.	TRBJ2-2	TGTGCCAGCAGCTTTGGGACAGGACTAGGGACCGGGGAGCTGTTTTTT	CASSFGTGLGTGELFF
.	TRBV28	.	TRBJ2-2	TGTGCCAGCAGCCTGACAGAATGGACCGGGGAGCTGTTTTTT	CASSLTEWTGELFF
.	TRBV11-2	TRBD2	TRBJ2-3	TGTGCCAGCAGCTTAGTCCAACTAACAGCGGGAGGGGGAGATACGCAGTATTTT	CASSLVQLTAGGGDTQYF
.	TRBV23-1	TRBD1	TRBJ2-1	TGCGCCAGCAGTCAACCGACCTACCGACAGGGGGCGTATGAGGAGGTCGGGTACAATGAGCAGTTCTTC	CASSQPTYRQGAYEEVGYNEQFF
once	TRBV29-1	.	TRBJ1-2	TGCAGCGACAACCGGGGTAACTATGGCTACACCTTC	CSDNRGNYGYTF
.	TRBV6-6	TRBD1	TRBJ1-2	TGTGCCAGCAGTTACCCGGGACAGGAAAATGGCTACACCTTC	CASSYPGQENGYTF
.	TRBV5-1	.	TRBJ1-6	TGCGCCAGCAGCTTGGAAGTCGGGGTAACTCTCCCCCTCCACTTT	CASSLEVGVTLPLHF
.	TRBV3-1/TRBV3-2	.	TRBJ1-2	TGTGCCAGCAGCTACCGAGCACTCCAAGCTAACTATGGCTACACCTTC	CASSYRALQANYGYTF
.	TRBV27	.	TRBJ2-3	TGTGCCAGCAGTTTATCGCCGGGGGACACAGATACGCAGTATTTT	CASSLSPGDTDTQYF
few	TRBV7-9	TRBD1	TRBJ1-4	TGTGCCAGCAGCCCGGGACAGGGGACTAATGAAAAACTGTTTTTT	CASSPGQGTNEKLFF
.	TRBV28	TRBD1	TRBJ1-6	TGTGCCAGCAGTTCGGGGACAGCGCATAATTCACCCCTCCACTTT	CASSSGTAHNSPLHF
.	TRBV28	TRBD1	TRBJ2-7	TGTGCCAGCAGCGGACAGGGGGGCTCCTACGAGCAGTACTTC	CASSGQGGSYEQYF
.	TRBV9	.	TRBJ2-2	TGTGCCAGCAGCGTAGGAGGGCCAGGCACCGGGGAGCTGTTTTTT	CASSVGGPGTGELFF
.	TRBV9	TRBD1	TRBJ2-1	TGTGCCAGCAGCCCAGGGGGAGCGGTTATAGAAAATGAGCAGTTCTTC	CASSPGGAVIENEQFF
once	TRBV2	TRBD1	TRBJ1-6	TGTGCCAGCAGAATGGACAGGTATTCACCCCTCCACTTT	CASRMDRYSPLHF
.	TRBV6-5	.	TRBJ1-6	TGTGCCAGCAGTTATTCGGGGTCACCCCTCCACTTT	CASSYSGSPLHF
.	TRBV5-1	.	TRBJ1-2	TGCGCCAGCAGCTTGGACAGCAACTATGGCTACACCTTC	CASSLDSNYGYTF
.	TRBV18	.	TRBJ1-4	TGTGCCAGCTCACCAGAAGGGAGAGAAAAACTGTTTTTT	CASSPEGREKLFF
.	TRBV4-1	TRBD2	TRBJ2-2	TGCGCCAGCAGCCCCTGGACTAGCGGGAACACCGGGGAGCTGTTTTTT	CASSPWTSGNTGELFF
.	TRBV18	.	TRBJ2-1	TGTGCCAGCTCACCACCGAGTACCTACAATGAGCAGTTCTTC	CASSPPSTYNEQFF